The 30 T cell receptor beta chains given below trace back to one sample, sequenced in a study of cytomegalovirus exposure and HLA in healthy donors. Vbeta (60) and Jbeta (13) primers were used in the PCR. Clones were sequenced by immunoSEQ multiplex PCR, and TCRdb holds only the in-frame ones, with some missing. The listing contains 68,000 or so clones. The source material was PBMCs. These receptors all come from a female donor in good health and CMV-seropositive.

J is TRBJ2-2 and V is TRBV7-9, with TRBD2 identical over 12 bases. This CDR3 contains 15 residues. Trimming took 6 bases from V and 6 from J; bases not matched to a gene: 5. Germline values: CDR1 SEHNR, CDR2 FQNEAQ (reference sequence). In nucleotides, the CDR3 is TGTGCCAGCAGGCGACTAGCGGGAGCGTCCGGGGAGCTGTTTTTT. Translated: CASRRLAGASGELFF.

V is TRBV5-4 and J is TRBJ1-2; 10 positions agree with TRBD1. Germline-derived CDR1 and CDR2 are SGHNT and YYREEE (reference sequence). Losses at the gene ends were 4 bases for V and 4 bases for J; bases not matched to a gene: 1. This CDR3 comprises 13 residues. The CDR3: CASSRTGGYGYTF. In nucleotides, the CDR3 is TGTGCCAGCAGCCGGACAGGGGGCTATGGCTACACCTTC.

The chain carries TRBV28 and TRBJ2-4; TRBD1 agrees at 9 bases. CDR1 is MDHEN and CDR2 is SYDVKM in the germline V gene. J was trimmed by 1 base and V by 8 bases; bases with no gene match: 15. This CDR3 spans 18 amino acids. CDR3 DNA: TGTGCCAGCGGTTCCGGGACAGGGACTACATTGGCCAAAAACATTCAGTACTTC. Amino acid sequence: CASGSGTGTTLAKNIQYF.

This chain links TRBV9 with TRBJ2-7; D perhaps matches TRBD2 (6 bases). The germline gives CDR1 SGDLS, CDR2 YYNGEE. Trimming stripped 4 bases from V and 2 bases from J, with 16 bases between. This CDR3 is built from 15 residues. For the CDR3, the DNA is TGTGCCAGCAGCCCCCCGGGAGCGCTAACCTACGAGCAGTACTTC. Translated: CASSPPGALTYEQYF.

CDR3 protein: CASSLRFHTDTQYF. The CDR3 bases are TGTGCCAGCAGTTTGCGCTTTCACACAGATACGCAGTATTTT. This chain connects TRBV27 to TRBJ2-3; D is uncertain. CDR1 is MNHEY, CDR2 SMNVEV, per germline (reference sequence). The ends were cut back, 3 bases at V and 2 bases at J, with 9 bases in the middle. This CDR3 spans 14 amino acids.

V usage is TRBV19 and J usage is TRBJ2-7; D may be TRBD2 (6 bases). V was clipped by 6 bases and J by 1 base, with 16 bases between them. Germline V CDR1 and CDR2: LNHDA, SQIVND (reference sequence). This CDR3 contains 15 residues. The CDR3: CASRGDSRGSYEQYF. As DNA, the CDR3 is TGTGCCAGTAGGGGAGACTCCCGGGGGTCCTACGAGCAGTACTTC.

CDR3 bases: TGTGCCAGTAGGGACAGCCCAAATTCACCCCTCCACTTT. Its translation is CASRDSPNSPLHF. The chain has TRBV19 and TRBJ1-6; D perhaps matches TRBD1 (6 bases). Looked up from germline, CDR1 is LNHDA and CDR2 is SQIVND (reference sequence). The CDR3 has 13 residues. Trimming left V 6 bases short and J 7 bases short, with 10 bases between.

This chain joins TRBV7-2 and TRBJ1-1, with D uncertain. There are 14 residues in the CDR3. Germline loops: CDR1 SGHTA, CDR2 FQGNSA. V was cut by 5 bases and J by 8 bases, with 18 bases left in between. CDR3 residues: CASSLSMLRGEAFF. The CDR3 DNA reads TGTGCCAGCAGCCTGAGCATGCTACGCGGGGAAGCTTTCTTT.

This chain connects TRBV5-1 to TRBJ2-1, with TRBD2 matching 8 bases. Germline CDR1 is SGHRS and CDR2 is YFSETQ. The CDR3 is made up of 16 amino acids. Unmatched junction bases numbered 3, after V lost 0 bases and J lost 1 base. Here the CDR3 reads CASSLEVAGSYNEQFF. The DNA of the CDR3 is TGCGCCAGCAGCTTGGAAGTAGCGGGGTCCTACAATGAGCAGTTCTTC.

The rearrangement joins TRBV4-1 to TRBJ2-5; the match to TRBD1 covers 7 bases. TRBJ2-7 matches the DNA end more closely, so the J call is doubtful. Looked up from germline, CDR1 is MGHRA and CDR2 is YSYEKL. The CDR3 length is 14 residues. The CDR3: CASSLRRQGYEQYF. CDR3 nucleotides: TGCGCCAGCAGCCTCCGCCGACAGGGCTACGAGCAGTACTTC.

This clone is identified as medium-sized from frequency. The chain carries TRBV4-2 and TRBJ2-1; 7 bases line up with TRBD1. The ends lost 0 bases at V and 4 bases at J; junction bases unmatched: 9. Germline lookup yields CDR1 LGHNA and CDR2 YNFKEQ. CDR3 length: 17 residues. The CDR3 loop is CASSQEPPGQPYNEQFF. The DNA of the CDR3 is TGTGCCAGCAGCCAAGAACCCCCGGGACAGCCATACAATGAGCAGTTCTTC.

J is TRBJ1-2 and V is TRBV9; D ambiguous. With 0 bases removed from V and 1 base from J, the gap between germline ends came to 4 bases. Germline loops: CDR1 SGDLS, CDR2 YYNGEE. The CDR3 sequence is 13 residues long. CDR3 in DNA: TGTGCCAGCAGCGTAGACTTTAACTATGGCTACACCTTC. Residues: CASSVDFNYGYTF.

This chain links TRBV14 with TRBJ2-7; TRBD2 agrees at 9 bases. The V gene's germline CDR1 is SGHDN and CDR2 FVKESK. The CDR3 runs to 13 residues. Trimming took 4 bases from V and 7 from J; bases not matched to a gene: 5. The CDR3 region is CASSRAGGIEQYF. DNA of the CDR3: TGTGCCAGCAGCCGAGCGGGGGGAATTGAGCAGTACTTC.

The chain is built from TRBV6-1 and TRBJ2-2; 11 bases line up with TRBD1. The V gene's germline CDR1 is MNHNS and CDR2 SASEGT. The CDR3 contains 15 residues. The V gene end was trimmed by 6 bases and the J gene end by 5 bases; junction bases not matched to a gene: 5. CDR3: CASRDRGPGTGELFF. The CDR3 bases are TGTGCCAGCAGGGACAGGGGGCCGGGGACCGGGGAGCTGTTTTTT.

The CDR3 coding sequence is TGTGCCAGCAGTCGGGACAGGGCGCCAAATTCCTACGAGCAGTACTTC. Its protein is CASSRDRAPNSYEQYF. The chain has TRBV28 and TRBJ2-7; 9 nucleotides align to TRBD1. CDR3 length: 16 amino acids. With 5 bases clipped from V and 1 base from J, the junction kept 9 bases outside the gene matches. Germline assignment: CDR1 MDHEN and CDR2 SYDVKM.

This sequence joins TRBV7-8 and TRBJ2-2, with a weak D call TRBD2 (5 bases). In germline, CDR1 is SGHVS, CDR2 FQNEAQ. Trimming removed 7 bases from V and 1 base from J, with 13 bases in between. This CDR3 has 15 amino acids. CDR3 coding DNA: TGTGCCAGCACTCATGGACGGGGGAACACCGGGGAGCTGTTTTTT. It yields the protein CASTHGRGNTGELFF.

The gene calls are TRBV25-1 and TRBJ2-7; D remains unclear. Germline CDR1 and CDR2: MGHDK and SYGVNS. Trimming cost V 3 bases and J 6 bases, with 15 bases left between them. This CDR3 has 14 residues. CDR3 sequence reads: CASSDHSSSIEQYF. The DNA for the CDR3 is TGTGCCAGCAGTGACCACTCTTCTTCGATCGAGCAGTACTTC.

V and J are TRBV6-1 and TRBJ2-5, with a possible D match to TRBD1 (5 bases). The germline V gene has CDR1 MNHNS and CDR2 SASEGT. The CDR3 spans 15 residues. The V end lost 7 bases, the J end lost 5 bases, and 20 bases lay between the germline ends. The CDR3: CASTPKGAGYETQYF. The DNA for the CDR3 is TGTGCCAGCACCCCGAAAGGGGCAGGGTACGAGACCCAGTACTTC.

The CDR3 nucleotides read TGTGCCAGCAGCCCCGACAGGACAGGGGAGCTGTTTTTT. It is translated as CASSPDRTGELFF. The rearrangement uses TRBV7-2 and TRBJ2-2, with D tentatively TRBD1 (6 bases). Germline V lookup: CDR1 SGHTA, CDR2 FQGNSA. The CDR3 is made up of 13 amino acids. V was cut by 5 bases and J by 8 bases, with 12 bases left in between.

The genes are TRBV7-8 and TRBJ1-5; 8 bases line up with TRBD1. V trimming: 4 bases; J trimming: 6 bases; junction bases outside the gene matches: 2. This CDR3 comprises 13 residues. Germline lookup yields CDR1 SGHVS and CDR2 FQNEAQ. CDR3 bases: TGTGCCAGCAGCTCCCAGGGGGCTCAGCCCCAGCATTTT. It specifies CASSSQGAQPQHF. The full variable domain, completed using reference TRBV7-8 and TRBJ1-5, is GAGVSQSPRYKVAKRGQDVALRCDPISGHVSLFWYQQALGQGPEFLTYFQNEAQLDKSGLPSDRFFAERPEGSVSTLKIQRTQQEDSAVYLCASSSQGAQPQHFGDGTRLSIL.

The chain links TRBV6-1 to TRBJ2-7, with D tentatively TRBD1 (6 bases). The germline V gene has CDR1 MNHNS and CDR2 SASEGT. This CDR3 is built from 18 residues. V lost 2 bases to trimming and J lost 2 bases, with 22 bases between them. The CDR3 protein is CASSENPIVPGATYEQYF. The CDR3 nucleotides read TGTGCCAGCAGTGAAAACCCCATTGTCCCAGGGGCCACCTACGAGCAGTACTTC.

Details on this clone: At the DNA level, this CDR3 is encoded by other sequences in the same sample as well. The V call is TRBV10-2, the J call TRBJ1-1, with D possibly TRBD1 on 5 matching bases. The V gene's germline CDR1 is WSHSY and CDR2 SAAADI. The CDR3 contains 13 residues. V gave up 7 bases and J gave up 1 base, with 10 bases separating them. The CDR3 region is CASNDDRNTEAFF. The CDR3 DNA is TGCGCCAGCAATGATGACAGGAACACTGAAGCTTTCTTT.

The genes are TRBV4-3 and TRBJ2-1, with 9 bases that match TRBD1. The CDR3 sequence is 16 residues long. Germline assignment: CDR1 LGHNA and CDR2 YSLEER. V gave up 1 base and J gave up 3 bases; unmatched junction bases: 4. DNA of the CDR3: TGCGCCAGCAGCCAAGGGGACAGGGCGGTCTACAATGAGCAGTTCTTC. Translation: CASSQGDRAVYNEQFF.

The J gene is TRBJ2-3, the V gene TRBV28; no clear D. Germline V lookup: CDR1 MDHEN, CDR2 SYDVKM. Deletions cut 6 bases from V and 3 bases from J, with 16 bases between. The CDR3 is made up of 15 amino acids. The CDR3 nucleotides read TGTGCCAGCAGCCCTCCCGACTCCTTGACAGATACGCAGTATTTT. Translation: CASSPPDSLTDTQYF.

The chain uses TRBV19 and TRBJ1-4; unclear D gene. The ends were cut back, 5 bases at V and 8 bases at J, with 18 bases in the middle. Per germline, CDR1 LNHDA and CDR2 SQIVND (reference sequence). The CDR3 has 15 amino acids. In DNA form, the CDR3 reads TGTGCCAGTAGTCCGGACTCACCCCGACGGGAAAAACTGTTTTTT. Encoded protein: CASSPDSPRREKLFF.

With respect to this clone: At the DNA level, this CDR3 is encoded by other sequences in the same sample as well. DNA of the CDR3: TGTGCCAGTAGTACGGGGTATCAGCCCCAGCATTTT. Translating gives CASSTGYQPQHF. The chain combines TRBV19 with TRBJ1-5, with unresolved D. V lost 4 bases and J lost 5, with 6 bases in between. Germline V CDR1 and CDR2: LNHDA, SQIVND (reference sequence). The CDR3 is 12 residues long.

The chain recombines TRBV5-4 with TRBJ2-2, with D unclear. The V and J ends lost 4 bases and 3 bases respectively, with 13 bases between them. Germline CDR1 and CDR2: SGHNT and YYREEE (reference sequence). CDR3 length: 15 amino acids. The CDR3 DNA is TGTGCCAGCAGCCTGGGCAGTGGTTACACCGGGGAGCTGTTTTTT. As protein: CASSLGSGYTGELFF.

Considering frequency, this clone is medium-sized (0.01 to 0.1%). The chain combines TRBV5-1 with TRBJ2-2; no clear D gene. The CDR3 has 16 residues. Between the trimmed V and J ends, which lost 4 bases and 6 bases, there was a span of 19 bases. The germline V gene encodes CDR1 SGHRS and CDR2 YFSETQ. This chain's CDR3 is CASSSDVPGSAGELFF. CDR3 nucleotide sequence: TGCGCCAGCAGCAGCGACGTCCCGGGTAGTGCCGGGGAGCTGTTTTTT.

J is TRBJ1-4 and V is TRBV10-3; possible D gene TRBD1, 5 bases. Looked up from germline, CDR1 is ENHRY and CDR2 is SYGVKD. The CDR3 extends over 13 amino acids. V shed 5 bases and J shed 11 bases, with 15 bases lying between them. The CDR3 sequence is CAISTDGAGKLFF. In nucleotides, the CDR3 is TGTGCCATCAGTACGGACGGGGCGGGGAAACTGTTTTTT.

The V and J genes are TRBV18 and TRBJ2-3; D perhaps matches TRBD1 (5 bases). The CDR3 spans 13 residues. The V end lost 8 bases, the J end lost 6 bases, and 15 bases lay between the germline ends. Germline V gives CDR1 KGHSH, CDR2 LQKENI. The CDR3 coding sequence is TGTGCCAGCATAGACAGCGACCTCGATACGCAGTATTTT. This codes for CASIDSDLDTQYF.